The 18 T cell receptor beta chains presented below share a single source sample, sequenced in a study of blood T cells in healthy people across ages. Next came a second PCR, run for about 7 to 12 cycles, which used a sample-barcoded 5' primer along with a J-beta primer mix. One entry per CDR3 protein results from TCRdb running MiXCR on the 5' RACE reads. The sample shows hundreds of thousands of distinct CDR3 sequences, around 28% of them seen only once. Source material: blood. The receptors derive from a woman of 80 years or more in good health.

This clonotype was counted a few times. The CDR3 sequence: CASSRTLGDTEAFF. CDR3 nucleotides: TGTGCCAGCAGTAGGACCCTCGGGGACACTGAAGCTTTCTTT. The rearrangement joins TRBV6-6 to TRBJ1-1; D is unclear. The length of the CDR3 is 14 residues. Germline V CDR1 and CDR2: MNHNY, SVGAGI (reference sequence). The V and J ends lost 5 bases and 3 bases respectively, with 13 bases between them.

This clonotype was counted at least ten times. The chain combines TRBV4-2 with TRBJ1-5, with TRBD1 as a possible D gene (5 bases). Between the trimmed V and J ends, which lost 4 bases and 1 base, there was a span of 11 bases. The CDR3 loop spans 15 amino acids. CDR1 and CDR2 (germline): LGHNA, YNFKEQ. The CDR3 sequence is CASSLGEQSNQPQHF. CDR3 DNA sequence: TGTGCCAGCAGCCTGGGGGAACAGAGCAATCAGCCCCAGCATTTT.

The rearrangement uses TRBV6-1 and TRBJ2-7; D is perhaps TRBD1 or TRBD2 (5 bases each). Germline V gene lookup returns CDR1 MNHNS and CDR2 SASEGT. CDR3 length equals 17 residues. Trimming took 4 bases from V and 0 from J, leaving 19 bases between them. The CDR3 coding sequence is TGTGCCAGCAGTGCGCAAGATGGGACCGCTAGCTCCTACGAGCAGTACTTC. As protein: CASSAQDGTASSYEQYF.

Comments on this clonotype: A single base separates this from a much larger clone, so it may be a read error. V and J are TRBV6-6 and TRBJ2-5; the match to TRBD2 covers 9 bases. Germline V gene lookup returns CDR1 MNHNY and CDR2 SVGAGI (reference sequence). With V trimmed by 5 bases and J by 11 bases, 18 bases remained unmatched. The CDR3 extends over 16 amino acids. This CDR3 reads CASSARGLAGTGEQYF. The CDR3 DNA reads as TGTGCCAGCAGTGCCCGGGGTCTAGCGGGGACGGGTGAGCAGTACTTC.

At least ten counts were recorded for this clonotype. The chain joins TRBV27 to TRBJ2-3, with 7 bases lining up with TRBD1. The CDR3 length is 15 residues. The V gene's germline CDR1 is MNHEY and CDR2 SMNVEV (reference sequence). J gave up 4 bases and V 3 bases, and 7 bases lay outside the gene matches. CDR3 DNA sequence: TGTGCCAGCAGTTTCGGGACAGTTCCCTCAGATACGCAGTATTTT. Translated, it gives CASSFGTVPSDTQYF.

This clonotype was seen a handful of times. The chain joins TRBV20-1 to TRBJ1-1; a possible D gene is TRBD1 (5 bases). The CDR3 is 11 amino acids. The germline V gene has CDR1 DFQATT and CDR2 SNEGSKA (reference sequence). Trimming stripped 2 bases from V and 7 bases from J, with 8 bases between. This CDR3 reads CSARPGVEAFF. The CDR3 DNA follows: TGCAGTGCTAGACCGGGGGTTGAAGCTTTCTTT.

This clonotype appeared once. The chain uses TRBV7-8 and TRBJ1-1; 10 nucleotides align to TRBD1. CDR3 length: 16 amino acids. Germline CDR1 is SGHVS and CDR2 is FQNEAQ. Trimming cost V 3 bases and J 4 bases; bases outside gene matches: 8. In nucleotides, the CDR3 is TGTGCCAGCAGCTTTGATCGGGACAGGGGCGTCACTGAAGCTTTCTTT. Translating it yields CASSFDRDRGVTEAFF.

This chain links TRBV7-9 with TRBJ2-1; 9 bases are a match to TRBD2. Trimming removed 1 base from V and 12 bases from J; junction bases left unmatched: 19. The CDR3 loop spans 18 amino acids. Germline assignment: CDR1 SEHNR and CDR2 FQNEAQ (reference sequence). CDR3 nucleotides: TGTGCCAGCAGCTTAGTAATTAGCGGGGGCCGACCCTACAACGGGCAGTTCTTC. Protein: CASSLVISGGRPYNGQFF.

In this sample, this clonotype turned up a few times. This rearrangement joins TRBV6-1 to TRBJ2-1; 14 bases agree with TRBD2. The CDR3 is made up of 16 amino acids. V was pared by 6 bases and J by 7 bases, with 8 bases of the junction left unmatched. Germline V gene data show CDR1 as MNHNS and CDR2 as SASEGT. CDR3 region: CASSARTSGGTNEQFF. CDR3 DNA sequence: TGTGCCAGCAGCGCCCGGACTAGCGGGGGGACTAATGAGCAGTTCTTC.

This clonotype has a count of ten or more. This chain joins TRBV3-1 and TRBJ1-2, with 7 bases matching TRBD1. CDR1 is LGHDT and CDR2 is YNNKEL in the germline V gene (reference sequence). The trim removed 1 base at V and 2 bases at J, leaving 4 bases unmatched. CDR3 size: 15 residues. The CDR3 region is CASSQAGTVNYGYTF. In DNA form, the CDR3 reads TGTGCCAGCAGCCAAGCGGGGACAGTAAACTATGGCTACACCTTC.

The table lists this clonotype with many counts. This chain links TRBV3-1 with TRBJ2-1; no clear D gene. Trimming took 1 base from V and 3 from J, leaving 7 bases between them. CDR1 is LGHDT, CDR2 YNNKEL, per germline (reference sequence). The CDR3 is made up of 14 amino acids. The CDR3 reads CASSQVRSYNEQFF. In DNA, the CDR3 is TGTGCCAGCAGCCAAGTCAGGAGCTACAATGAGCAGTTCTTC.

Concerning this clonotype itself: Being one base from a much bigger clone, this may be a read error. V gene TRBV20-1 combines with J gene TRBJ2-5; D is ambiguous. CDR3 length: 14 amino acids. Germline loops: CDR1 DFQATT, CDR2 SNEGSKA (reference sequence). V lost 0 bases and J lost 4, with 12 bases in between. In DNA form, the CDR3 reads TGCAGTGCTAGAGAGGTAGGATTTCTAGAGACCCAGTACTTC. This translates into CSAREVGFLETQYF.

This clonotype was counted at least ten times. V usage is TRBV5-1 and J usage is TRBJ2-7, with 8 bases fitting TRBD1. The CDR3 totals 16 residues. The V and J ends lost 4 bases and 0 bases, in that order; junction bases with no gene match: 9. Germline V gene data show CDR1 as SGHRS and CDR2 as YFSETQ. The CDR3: CASSLQTGAHSYEQYF. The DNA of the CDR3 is TGCGCCAGCAGCCTCCAGACAGGGGCCCACTCCTACGAGCAGTACTTC.

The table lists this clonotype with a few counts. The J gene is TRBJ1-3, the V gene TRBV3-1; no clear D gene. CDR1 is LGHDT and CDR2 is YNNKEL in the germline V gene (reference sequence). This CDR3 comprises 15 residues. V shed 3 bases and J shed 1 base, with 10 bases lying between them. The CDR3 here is CASSQAQLSGNTIYF. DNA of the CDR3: TGTGCCAGCAGCCAGGCCCAGCTATCTGGAAACACCATATATTTT.

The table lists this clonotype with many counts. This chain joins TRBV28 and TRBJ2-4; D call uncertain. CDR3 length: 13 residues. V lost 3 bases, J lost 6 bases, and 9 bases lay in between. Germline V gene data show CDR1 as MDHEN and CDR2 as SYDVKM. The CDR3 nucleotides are TGTGCCAGCAGTTTTAGACCGAGAAACATTCAGTACTTC. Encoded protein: CASSFRPRNIQYF.

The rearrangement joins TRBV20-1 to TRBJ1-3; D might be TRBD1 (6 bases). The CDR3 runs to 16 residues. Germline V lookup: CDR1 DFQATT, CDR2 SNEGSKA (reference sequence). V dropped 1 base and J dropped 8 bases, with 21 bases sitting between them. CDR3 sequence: CSARATQGGAGHTIYF. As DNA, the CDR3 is TGCAGTGCTAGAGCTACACAGGGAGGAGCAGGTCACACCATATATTTT.

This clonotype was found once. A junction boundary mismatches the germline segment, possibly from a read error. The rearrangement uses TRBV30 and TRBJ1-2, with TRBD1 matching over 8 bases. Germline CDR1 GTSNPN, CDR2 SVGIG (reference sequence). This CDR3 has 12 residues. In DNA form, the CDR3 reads TGTGCCCGGAGTGGACAGGGATATGGCTACACCTTC. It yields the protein CARSGQGYGYTF.

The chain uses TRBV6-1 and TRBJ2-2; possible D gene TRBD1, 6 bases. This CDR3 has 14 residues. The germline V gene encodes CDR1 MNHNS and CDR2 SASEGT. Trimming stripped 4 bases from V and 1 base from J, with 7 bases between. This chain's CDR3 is CASSGTVNTGELFF. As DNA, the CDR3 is TGTGCCAGCAGTGGGACAGTGAACACCGGGGAGCTGTTTTTT.